The 2 T cell receptor beta chains reported below all come from one sample, sequenced in a study of control samples from healthy donors and cancer patients. Repertoires were generated with immunoSEQ multiplex PCR, while TCRdb's copy carries only in-frame clones and drops some. Counted here are roughly 88,000 clones, over 85% occurring once; the ten biggest clones make up 8%. Sequenced sample: blood. The receptors shown here come from a young man in good health.

The J gene is TRBJ2-1, the V gene TRBV7-2; 12 nucleotides match TRBD2. The CDR3 spans 15 residues. CDR1 and CDR2 (germline): SGHTA, FQGNSA. J gave up 10 bases and V 4 bases, and 8 bases lay outside the gene matches. The CDR3 protein is CASSSGLAGYSEQFF. As DNA, the CDR3 is TGTGCCAGCAGCTCTGGACTAGCGGGATATTCAGAGCAGTTCTTC.

The rearrangement joins TRBV2 to TRBJ1-2; no firm D call. Germline CDR1 and CDR2: SNHLY and FYNNEI. CDR3 length equals 15 residues. Trimming cost V 2 bases and J 2 bases, with 12 bases left between them. CDR3 protein: CASSESGNRNYGYTF. Here the CDR3 DNA reads TGTGCCAGCAGTGAATCGGGGAATAGGAACTATGGCTACACCTTC.